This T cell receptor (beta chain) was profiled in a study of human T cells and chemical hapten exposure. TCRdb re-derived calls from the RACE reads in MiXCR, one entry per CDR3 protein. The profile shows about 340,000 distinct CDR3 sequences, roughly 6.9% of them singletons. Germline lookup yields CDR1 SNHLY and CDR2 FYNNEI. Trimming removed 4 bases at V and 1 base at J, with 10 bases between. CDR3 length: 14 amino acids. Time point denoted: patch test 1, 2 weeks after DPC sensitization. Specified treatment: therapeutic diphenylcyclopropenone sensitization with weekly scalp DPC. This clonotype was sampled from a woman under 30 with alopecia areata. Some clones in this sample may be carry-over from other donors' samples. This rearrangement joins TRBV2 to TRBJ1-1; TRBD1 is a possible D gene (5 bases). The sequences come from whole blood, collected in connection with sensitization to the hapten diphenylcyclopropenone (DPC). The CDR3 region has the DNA TGTGCCAGCAGTGTGGACGGGGGGAACACTGAAGCTTTCTTT. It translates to CASSVDGGNTEAFF.